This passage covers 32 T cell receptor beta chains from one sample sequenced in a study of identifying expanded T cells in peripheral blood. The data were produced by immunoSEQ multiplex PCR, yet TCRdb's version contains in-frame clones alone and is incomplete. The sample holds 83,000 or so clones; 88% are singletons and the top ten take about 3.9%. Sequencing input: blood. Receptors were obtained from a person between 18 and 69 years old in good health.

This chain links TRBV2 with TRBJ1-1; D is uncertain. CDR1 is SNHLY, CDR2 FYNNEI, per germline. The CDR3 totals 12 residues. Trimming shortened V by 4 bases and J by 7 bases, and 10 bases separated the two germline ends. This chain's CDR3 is CASSVIRNEAFF. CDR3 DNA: TGTGCCAGCAGTGTAATAAGAAATGAAGCTTTCTTT.

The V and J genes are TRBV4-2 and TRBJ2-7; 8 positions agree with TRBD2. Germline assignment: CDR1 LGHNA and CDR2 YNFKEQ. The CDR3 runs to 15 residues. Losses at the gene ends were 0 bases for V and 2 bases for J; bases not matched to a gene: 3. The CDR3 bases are TGTGCCAGCAGCCAAGAGGACGGGGGGGCCTACGAGCAGTACTTC. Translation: CASSQEDGGAYEQYF.

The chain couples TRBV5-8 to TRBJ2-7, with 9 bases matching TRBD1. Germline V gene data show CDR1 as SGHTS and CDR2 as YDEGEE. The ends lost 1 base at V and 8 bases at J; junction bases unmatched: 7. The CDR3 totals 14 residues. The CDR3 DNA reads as TGTGCCAGCAGCTTGACCCCGGGACAGGGCAAGCAGTACTTC. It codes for CASSLTPGQGKQYF. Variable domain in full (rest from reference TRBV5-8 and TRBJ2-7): EAGVTQSPTHLIKTRGQQATLRCSPISGHTSVYWYQQALGLGLQFLLWYDEGEERNRGNFPPRFSGRQFPNYSSELNVNALELEDSALYLCASSLTPGQGKQYFGPGTRLTVT.

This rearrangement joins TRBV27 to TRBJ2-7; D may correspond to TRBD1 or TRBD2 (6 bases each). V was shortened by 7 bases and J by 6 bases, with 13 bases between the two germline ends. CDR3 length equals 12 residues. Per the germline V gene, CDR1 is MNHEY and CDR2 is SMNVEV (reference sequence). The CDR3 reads CASKLGGGEQYF. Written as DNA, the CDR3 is TGTGCCAGCAAACTAGGAGGGGGCGAGCAGTACTTC.

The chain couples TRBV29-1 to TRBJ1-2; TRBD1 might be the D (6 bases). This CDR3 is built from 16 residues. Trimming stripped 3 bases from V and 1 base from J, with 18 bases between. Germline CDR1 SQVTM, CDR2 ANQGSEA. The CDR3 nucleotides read TGCAGCGTTGATCTAATGATGGGGGCGTTTAACTATGGCTACACCTTC. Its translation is CSVDLMMGAFNYGYTF.

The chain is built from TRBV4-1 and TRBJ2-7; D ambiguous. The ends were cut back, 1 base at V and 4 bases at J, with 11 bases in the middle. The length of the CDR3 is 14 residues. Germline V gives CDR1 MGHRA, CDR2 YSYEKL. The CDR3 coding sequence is TGCGCCAGCAGCCAAGTTCCAGAGACGTACGAGCAGTACTTC. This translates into CASSQVPETYEQYF.

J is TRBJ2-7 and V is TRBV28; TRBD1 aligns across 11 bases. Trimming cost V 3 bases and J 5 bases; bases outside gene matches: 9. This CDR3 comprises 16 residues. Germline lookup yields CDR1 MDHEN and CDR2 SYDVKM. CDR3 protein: CASSLGDRGIGDEQYF. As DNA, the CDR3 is TGTGCCAGCAGTTTGGGGGACAGGGGGATAGGTGACGAGCAGTACTTC.

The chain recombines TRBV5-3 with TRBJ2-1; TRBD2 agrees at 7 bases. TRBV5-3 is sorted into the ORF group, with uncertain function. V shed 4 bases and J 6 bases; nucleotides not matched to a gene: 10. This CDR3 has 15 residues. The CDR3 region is CARSAAGLAANEQFF. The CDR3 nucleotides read TGTGCCAGAAGCGCCGCGGGGCTAGCGGCCAATGAGCAGTTCTTC.

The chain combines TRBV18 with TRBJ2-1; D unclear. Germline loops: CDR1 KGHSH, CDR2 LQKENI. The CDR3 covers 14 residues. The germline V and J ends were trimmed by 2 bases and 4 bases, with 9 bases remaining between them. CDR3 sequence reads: CASSPGPEYNEQFF. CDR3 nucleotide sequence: TGTGCCAGCTCACCAGGGCCCGAATACAATGAGCAGTTCTTC.

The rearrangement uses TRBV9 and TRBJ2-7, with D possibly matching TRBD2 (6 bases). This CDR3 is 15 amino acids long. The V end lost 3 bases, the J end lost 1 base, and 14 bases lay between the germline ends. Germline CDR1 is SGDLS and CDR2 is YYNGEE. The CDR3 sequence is CASSARPGSSYEQYF. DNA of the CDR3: TGTGCCAGCAGCGCGCGACCCGGGAGTTCCTACGAGCAGTACTTC.

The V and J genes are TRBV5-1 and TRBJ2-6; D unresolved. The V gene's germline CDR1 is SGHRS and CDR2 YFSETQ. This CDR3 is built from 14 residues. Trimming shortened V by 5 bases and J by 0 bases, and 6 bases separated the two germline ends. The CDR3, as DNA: TGCGCCAGCAGGGATTCCTCTGGGGCCAACGTCCTGACTTTC. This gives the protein CASRDSSGANVLTF.

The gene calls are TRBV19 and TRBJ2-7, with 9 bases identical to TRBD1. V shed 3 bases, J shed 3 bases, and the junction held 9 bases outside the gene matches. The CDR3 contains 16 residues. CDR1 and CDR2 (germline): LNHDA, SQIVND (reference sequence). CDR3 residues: CASSIGEGTGFYEQYF. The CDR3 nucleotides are TGTGCCAGTAGTATCGGTGAGGGGACAGGGTTCTACGAGCAGTACTTC.

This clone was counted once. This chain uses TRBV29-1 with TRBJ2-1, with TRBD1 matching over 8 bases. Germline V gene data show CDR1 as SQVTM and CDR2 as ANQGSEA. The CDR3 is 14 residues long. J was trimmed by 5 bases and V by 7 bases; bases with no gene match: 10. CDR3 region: CSAATGTGNNEQFF. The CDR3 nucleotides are TGCAGCGCCGCAACCGGGACAGGCAACAATGAGCAGTTCTTC.

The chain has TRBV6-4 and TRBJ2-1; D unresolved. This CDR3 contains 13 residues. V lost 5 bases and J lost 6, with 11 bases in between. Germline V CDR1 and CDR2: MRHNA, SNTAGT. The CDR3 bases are TGTGCCAGCAGTAAGCGAGAGAGCAATGAGCAGTTCTTC. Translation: CASSKRESNEQFF.

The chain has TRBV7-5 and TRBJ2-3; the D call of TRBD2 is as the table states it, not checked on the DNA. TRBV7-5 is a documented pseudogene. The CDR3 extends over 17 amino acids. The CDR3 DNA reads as TGTGTCAGAAGCTTAGGACTAGCGGGGACTAGCACAGATACGCAGTATTTT. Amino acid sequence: CVRSLGLAGTSTDTQYF.

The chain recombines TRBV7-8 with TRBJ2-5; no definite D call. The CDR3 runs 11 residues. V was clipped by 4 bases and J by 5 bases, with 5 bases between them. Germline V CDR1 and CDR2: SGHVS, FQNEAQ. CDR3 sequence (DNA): TGTGCCAGCAGCTCCCTGGAGACCCAGTACTTC. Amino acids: CASSSLETQYF.

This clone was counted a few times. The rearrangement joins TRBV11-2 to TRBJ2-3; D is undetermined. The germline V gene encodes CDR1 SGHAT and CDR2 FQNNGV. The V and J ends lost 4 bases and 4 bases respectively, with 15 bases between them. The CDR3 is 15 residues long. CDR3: CASSSPSDFSDTQYF. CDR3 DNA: TGTGCCAGCAGCTCCCCTTCAGACTTCTCAGATACGCAGTATTTT.

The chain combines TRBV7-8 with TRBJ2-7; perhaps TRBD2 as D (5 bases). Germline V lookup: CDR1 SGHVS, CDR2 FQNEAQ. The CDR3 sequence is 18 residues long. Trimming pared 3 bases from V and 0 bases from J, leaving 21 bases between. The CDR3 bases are TGTGCCAGCAGCTTCGGGATCGCTTCAGGACGAAGCTCCTACGAGCAGTACTTC. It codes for CASSFGIASGRSSYEQYF. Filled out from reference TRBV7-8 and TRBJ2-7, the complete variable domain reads GAGVSQSPRYKVAKRGQDVALRCDPISGHVSLFWYQQALGQGPEFLTYFQNEAQLDKSGLPSDRFFAERPEGSVSTLKIQRTQQEDSAVYLCASSFGIASGRSSYEQYFGPGTRLTVT.

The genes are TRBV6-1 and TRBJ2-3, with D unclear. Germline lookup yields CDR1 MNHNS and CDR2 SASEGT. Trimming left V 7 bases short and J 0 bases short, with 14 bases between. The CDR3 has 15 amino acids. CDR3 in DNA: TGTGCCAGCACTTCTGACGTTGTAAGCACAGATACGCAGTATTTT. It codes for CASTSDVVSTDTQYF.

CDR3 sequence reads: CASSLTGGYEQYF. CDR3 sequence (DNA): TGCGCCAGCAGCTTGACAGGGGGGTACGAGCAGTACTTC. The V call is TRBV5-1, the J call TRBJ2-7; 8 bases match TRBD1. The germline V gene encodes CDR1 SGHRS and CDR2 YFSETQ. The V segment lost 1 base and the J segment 4 bases; nucleotides outside the gene matches: 1. This CDR3 has 13 amino acids.

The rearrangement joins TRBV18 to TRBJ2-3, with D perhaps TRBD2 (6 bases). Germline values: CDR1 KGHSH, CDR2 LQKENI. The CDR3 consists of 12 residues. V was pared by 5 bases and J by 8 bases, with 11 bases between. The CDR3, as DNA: TGTGCCAGCTCATCGACCGGGGGTACGCAGTATTTT. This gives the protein CASSSTGGTQYF.

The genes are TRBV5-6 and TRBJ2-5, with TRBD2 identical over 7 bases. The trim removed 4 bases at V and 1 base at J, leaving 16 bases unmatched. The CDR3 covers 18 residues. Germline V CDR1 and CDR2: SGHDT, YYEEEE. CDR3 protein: CASSLNRAGSRFQETQYF. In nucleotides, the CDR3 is TGTGCCAGCAGCCTGAACCGAGCGGGGAGTCGCTTCCAAGAGACCCAGTACTTC.

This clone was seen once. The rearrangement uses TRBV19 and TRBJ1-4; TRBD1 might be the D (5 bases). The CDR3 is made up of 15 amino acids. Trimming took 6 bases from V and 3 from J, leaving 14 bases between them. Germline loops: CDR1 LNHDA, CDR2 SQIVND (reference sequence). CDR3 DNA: TGTGCCAGTAGCTCCGTTGGGGCCTCTAATGAAAAACTGTTTTTT. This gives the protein CASSSVGASNEKLFF.

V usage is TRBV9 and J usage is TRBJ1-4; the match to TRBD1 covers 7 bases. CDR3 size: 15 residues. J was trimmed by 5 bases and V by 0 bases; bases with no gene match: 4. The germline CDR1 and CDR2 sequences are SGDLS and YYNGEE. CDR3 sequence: CASSVAEQGNEKLFF. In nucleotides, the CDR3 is TGTGCCAGCAGCGTAGCTGAACAGGGGAATGAAAAACTGTTTTTT. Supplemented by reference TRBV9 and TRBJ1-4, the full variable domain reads DSGVTQTPKHLITATGQRVTLRCSPRSGDLSVYWYQQSLDQGLQFLIQYYNGEERAKGNILERFSAQQFPDLHSELNLSSLELGDSALYFCASSVAEQGNEKLFFGSGTQLSVL.

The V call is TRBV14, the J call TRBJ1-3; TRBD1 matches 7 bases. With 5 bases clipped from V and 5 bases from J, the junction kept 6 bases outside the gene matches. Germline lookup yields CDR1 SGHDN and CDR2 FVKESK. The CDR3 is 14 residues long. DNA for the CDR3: TGTGCCAGCAGCTCTGGGACAGCGAGAAACACCATATATTTT. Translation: CASSSGTARNTIYF.

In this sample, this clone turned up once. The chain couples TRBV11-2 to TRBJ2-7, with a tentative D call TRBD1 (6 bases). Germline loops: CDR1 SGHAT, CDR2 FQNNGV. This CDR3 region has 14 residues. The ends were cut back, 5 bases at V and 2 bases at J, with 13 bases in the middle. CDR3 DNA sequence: TGTGCCAGCAGCCGGGGTGGACAGCCCTACGAGCAGTACTTC. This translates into CASSRGGQPYEQYF.

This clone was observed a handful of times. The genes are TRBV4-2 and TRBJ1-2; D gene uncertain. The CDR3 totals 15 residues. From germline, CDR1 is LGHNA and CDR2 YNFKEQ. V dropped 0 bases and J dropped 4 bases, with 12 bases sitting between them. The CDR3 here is CASSQEFTNPYGYTF. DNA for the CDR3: TGTGCCAGCAGCCAAGAGTTTACGAACCCCTATGGCTACACCTTC.

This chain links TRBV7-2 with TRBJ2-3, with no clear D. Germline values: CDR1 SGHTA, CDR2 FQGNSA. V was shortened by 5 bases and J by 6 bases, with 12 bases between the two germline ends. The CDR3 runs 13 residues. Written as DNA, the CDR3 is TGTGCCAGCAGCCCATCAGCTGGCGATACGCAGTATTTT. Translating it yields CASSPSAGDTQYF.

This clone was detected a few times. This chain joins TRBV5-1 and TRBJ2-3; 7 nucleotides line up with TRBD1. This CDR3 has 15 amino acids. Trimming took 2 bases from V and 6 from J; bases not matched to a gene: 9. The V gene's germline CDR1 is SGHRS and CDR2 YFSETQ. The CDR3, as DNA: TGCGCCAGCAGCTTTGACGGGCAGGGGGAGGATACGCAGTATTTT. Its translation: CASSFDGQGEDTQYF.

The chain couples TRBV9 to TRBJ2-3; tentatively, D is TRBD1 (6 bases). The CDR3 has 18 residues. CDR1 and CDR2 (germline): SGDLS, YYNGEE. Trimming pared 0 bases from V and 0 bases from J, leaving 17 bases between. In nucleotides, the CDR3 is TGTGCCAGCAGCGTAGAGGGGTGGGGGACAAAGAGCACAGATACGCAGTATTTT. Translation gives CASSVEGWGTKSTDTQYF. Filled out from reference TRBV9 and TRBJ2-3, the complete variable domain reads DSGVTQTPKHLITATGQRVTLRCSPRSGDLSVYWYQQSLDQGLQFLIQYYNGEERAKGNILERFSAQQFPDLHSELNLSSLELGDSALYFCASSVEGWGTKSTDTQYFGPGTRLTVL.

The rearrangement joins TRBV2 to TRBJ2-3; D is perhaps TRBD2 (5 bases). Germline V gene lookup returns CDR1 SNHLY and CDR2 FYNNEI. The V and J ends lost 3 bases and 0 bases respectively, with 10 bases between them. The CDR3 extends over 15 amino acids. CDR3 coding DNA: TGTGCCAGCAGTGATGGCGGACTTAGCACAGATACGCAGTATTTT. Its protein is CASSDGGLSTDTQYF.

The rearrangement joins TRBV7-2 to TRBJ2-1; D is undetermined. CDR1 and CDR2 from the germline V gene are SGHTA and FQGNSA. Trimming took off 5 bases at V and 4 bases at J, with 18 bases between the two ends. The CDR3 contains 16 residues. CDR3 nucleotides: TGTGCCAGCAGCCAACGAGGCTCACTAAAATACAATGAGCAGTTCTTC. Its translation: CASSQRGSLKYNEQFF. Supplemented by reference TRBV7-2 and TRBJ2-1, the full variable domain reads GAGVSQSPSNKVTEKGKDVELRCDPISGHTALYWYRQSLGQGLEFLIYFQGNSAPDKSGLPSDRFSAERTGGSVSTLTIQRTQQEDSAVYLCASSQRGSLKYNEQFFGPGTRLTVL.